The 3 T cell receptor beta chains presented below share a single source sample, sequenced in a study of blood T cell repertoires in COVID-19. The table came from immunoSEQ multiplex PCR; TCRdb's copy has only in-frame clones and leaves some out. The sample lists approximately 450,000 clones, roughly 87% occurring once. Sample: PBMCs or T cells enriched from blood (not recorded which). These receptors were obtained from a woman aged 18-30 years with acute COVID-19.

V gene TRBV19 combines with J gene TRBJ1-1; 8 positions match TRBD1. CDR1 is LNHDA and CDR2 is SQIVND in the germline V gene (reference sequence). CDR3 length: 16 residues. With V trimmed by 10 bases and J by 4 bases, 17 bases remained unmatched. DNA of the CDR3: TGTGCCACCAATACCGGGACAGGATTGGTTAGCACTGAAGCTTTCTTT. This codes for CATNTGTGLVSTEAFF.

This chain uses TRBV4-1 with TRBJ1-2; 9 bases agree with TRBD1. The germline V gene encodes CDR1 MGHRA and CDR2 YSYEKL. This CDR3 has 15 amino acids. With V trimmed by 0 bases and J by 8 bases, 7 bases remained unmatched. The CDR3 region has the DNA TGCGCCAGCAGCCAAGATTCGGGGACAGGGTTGGGCTACACCTTC. Its protein product is CASSQDSGTGLGYTF.

J is TRBJ2-1 and V is TRBV4-3; TRBD2 matches at 11 bases. The CDR3 has 18 residues. The junction had 13 bases not matched to a gene; V was cut back by 1 base and J by 8 bases. CDR1 and CDR2 (germline): LGHNA, YSLEER. This CDR3 is CASSQVKFSGRVADEQFF. In DNA form, the CDR3 reads TGCGCCAGCAGCCAAGTTAAGTTTAGCGGGAGGGTGGCTGATGAGCAGTTCTTC.